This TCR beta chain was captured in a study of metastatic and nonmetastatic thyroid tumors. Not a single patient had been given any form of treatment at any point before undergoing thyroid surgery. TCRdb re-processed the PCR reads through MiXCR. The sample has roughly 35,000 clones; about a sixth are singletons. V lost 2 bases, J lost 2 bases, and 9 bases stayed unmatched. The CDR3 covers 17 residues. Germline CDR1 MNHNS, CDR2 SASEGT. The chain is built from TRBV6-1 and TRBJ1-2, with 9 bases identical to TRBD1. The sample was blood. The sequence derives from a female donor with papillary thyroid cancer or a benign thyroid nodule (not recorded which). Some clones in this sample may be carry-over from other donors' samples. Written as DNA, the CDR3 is TGTGCCAGCAGTGAATACAGGGGGCGCCTAGGGAACTATGGCTACACCTTC. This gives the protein CASSEYRGRLGNYGYTF.